The 4 T cell receptor beta chains below all came from one sample that was sequenced in a study of cytomegalovirus exposure and HLA in healthy donors. It was with 60 Vbeta and 13 Jbeta primers that the PCR ran. Measured with immunoSEQ multiplex PCR; TCRdb has only the in-frame clones, and not every one. This repertoire includes over 150,000 clones. Sequenced input: PBMCs. These receptors originate from a boy younger than 18 in good health and CMV-seronegative.

The chain has TRBV7-6 and TRBJ2-6; TRBD1 might be the D (5 bases). V dropped 3 bases and J dropped 1 base, with 7 bases sitting between them. Looked up from germline, CDR1 is SGHVS and CDR2 is FNYEAQ. The CDR3 contains 15 residues. The CDR3 DNA reads TGTGCCAGCAGCTTGGGGCAGTCTGGGGCCAACGTCCTGACTTTC. Protein product: CASSLGQSGANVLTF.

V usage is TRBV2 and J usage is TRBJ1-1; 9 bases are shared with TRBD1. The length of the CDR3 is 15 residues. V gave up 7 bases and J gave up 1 base; unmatched junction bases: 7. CDR1 and CDR2 from the germline V gene are SNHLY and FYNNEI. CDR3: CASIGQGIGNTEAFF. Here the CDR3 DNA reads TGTGCCAGCATCGGACAGGGGATAGGGAACACTGAAGCTTTCTTT. The entire variable domain, with the rest obtained from reference TRBV2 and TRBJ1-1, is as follows: EPEVTQTPSHQVTQMGQEVILRCVPISNHLYFYWYRQILGQKVEFLVSFYNNEISEKSEIFDDQFSVERPDGSNFTLKIRSTKLEDSAMYFCASIGQGIGNTEAFFGQGTRLTVV.

The rearrangement links TRBV19 to TRBJ2-1; D ambiguous. V lost 8 bases to trimming and J lost 1 base, with 9 bases between them. The germline V gene encodes CDR1 LNHDA and CDR2 SQIVND (reference sequence). This CDR3 comprises 13 residues. The CDR3 spells CASSLSSYNEQFF. DNA of the CDR3: TGTGCCAGTTCCCTCTCGTCCTACAATGAGCAGTTCTTC.

J is TRBJ1-5 and V is TRBV7-8; D unresolved. The CDR3 is made up of 16 amino acids. Germline V gives CDR1 SGHVS, CDR2 FQNEAQ. V lost 2 bases and J lost 2, with 13 bases in between. The CDR3 protein is CASSLSVGGGNQPQHF. The CDR3 DNA sequence: TGTGCCAGCAGCTTATCGGTAGGAGGCGGCAATCAGCCCCAGCATTTT.